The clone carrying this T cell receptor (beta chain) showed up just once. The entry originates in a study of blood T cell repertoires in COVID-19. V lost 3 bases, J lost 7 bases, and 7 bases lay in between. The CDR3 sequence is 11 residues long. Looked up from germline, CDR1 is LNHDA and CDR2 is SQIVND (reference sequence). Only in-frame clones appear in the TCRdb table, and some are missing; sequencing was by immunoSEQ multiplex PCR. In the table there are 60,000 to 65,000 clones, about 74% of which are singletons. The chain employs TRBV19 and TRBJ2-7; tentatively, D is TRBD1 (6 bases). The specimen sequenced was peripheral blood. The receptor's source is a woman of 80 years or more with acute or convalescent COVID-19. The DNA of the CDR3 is TGTGCCAGTAGTATCGGGACAGAGCAGTACTTC. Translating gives CASSIGTEQYF.